Here is one TCR beta chain with its context. This clone's antigen is unknown. Per-nucleotide qualities are absent, and no much larger clonotype sits a single base away. The roughly 39 donors, aged roughly 6 to 95 years, were systemically healthy Caucasian individuals from Russia. Each donor gave about 10 milliliters of peripheral blood, drawn into EDTA-treated Vacutainer tubes. Ficoll-Paque density-gradient centrifugation was used to isolate PBMCs, with at least 6 million obtained per sample. Trizol reagent was used to extract total RNA from PBMCs, with at least 6 micrograms per sample. The percentages of naive CD45RAhigh/CD27high T cells were determined by flow cytometry on a PBMC aliquot from every donor. The data stem from a study of blood T cells in healthy people across ages (dated by TCRdb to 2014 to 2015). The study in broad terms: In model experiments, template switching captured about one uniquely barcoded TCR beta cDNA molecule for every two T cells. The study measured age-related changes in TCR beta repertoire diversity using deep sequencing normalized with unique cDNA molecular identifiers. The donors were split into four age groups: young (average around 15 years), middle-aged (roughly 39), aged (approximately 60) and long-lived (roughly 86). To avoid experimental bias, donors of different ages were spread randomly across the sequencing lanes. The study analyzed two additional independent replicas of 1 million unique cDNA reads from the same blood draw for two donors, one aged 18 to 30 and one aged 80 or older.

CDR1 and CDR2 (DFQATT, SNEGSKA) derive from the germline V gene (reference sequence). V loses 4 bases at its end and J loses 4 bases; junction bases beyond the gene matches: 5. The CDR3 holds 13 amino acids from the cysteine to the phenylalanine. Only CDR3 DNA is held: 39 bases, read in frame from base 1. Study-level results and caveats: Conclusive comparison of naive and antigen-experienced compartments was prevented by the profiling of bulk unsorted PBMCs. Total diversity estimates from one million sequenced T cells were considered lower bounds and underestimates. Because the CMV infection status of the donors was unknown, age-related changes in expanded clonotypes may potentially have been confounded. The percentage of naive T cells measured by flow cytometry correlated strongly with observed TCR beta diversity. Observed TCR beta diversity per million T cells fell roughly linearly with age, and a significant reduction was already apparent by age about 36. The long-lived group showed more naive CD4+ T cells, fewer expanded clones and increased TCR diversity than the aged group, suggesting age selection.

Receptor libraries were prepared by 5' RACE. Reads for this sample came from an Illumina HiSeq 2500. A second PCR of roughly 6 to 11 cycles was run with a J-beta primer mix and a sample-barcoded 5' primer. Each TCR beta cDNA molecule received a unique molecular identifier from a template-switch 5' adaptor carrying 12 random nucleotides. Each sample yielded at least 3 million CDR3-containing paired-end reads. First-strand cDNA synthesis was performed from all RNA using the Mint cDNA synthesis kit, with priming by a TRBC-specific oligonucleotide. Following uracil-DNA glycosylase treatment, a first 18-cycle PCR with universal primers M1SS and BC2_uni_R was performed on all cDNA. As for the authors' bioinformatics: Each sample was normalized by randomly selecting 1 million high-quality reads, each carrying a distinct molecular identifier. Instead of being binned into consensus sequences, reads with shared molecular identifiers were discarded. MiTCR, set to a Q25 quality threshold and the strictest error-elimination algorithm, was used for CDR3 identification, clonotype clustering and error correction. A nonparametric unseen species model with Euler transformation was used to estimate a lower bound on total TCR beta diversity. TCRdb's own reprocessing of the public reads used fastp at Q25 and MiXCR and kept productive beta chains. One record per CDR3 amino acid sequence lists the most common genes and DNA. In this record, the V and J calls reflect TCRdb's handling and not the investigators' own analysis. The sample table holds around 1.1 million distinct CDR3 sequences, of which 35% to 40% were seen once. Of the sample, about 12% is held by the ten largest clones.

What was sequenced was blood. The sequence derives from a young man in good health. The rearrangement joined TRBV20-1 to TRBJ2-5, with TRBD1 identical over 8 junction bases. The CDR3 region: CSATRTGTETQYF. The nucleotides read TGCAGTGCTACCCGGACAGGGACAGAGACCCAGTACTTC.